Below, 9 T cell receptor beta chains from the same sample are listed, as sequenced in a study of blood T cell repertoires in COVID-19. The data were produced by immunoSEQ multiplex PCR, yet TCRdb's version contains in-frame clones alone and is incomplete. The table has approximately 260,000 clones, 65% to 85% seen once. Sequencing was carried out using peripheral blood. All receptors come from a woman aged 40-49 years with active or convalescent COVID-19.

The V and J genes are TRBV5-1 and TRBJ1-1; D not certain. The ends were cut back, 0 bases at V and 4 bases at J, with 10 bases in the middle. Germline CDR1 is SGHRS and CDR2 is YFSETQ. There are 14 residues in the CDR3. The CDR3 here is CASSLEEGSTEAFF. For the CDR3, the DNA is TGCGCCAGCAGCTTGGAAGAGGGTAGCACTGAAGCTTTCTTT.

V usage is TRBV6-7 and J usage is TRBJ1-2, with 10 bases that match TRBD1. TRBV6-7 is sorted into the ORF group, with uncertain function. This CDR3 comprises 15 residues. Trimming removed 4 bases from V and 9 bases from J; junction bases left unmatched: 11. The DNA for the CDR3 is TGTGCCAGCAGTTCCAATCCGGGACAGGGGTGTCGCTACACCTTC. This codes for CASSSNPGQGCRYTF.

The chain carries TRBV5-1 and TRBJ2-3, with TRBD1 as a possible D gene (6 bases). This CDR3 region has 17 residues. CDR1 is SGHRS and CDR2 is YFSETQ in the germline V gene. The V end lost 3 bases, the J end lost 3 bases, and 20 bases lay between the germline ends. Here the CDR3 reads CASSSPLHRVGTDTQYF. The CDR3 DNA is TGCGCCAGCAGCTCTCCCCTCCACAGGGTCGGTACAGATACGCAGTATTTT. The full variable domain, completed using reference TRBV5-1 and TRBJ2-3, is KAGVTQTPRYLIKTRGQQVTLSCSPISGHRSVSWYQQTPGQGLQFLFEYFSETQRNKGNFPGRFSGRQFSNSRSEMNVSTLELGDSALYLCASSSPLHRVGTDTQYFGPGTRLTVL.

CDR3 sequence reads: CASSPGPGGVVQPQHF. CDR3 sequence (DNA): TGTGCCAGCAGTCCCGGCCCCGGCGGGGTTGTTCAGCCCCAGCATTTT. This rearrangement joins TRBV6-6 to TRBJ1-5; D unclear. The germline V gene has CDR1 MNHNY and CDR2 SVGAGI (reference sequence). The germline V and J ends were trimmed by 5 bases and 6 bases, with 20 bases remaining between them. The CDR3 has 16 amino acids.

The CDR3 nucleotides read TGTGCCAGCAGCTACCGCCCGGACACTGAAGCTTTCTTT. Protein product: CASSYRPDTEAFF. This chain uses TRBV7-3 with TRBJ1-1; no clear D. The CDR3 consists of 13 residues. Per the germline V gene, CDR1 is SGHTA and CDR2 is FQGTGA. Trimming took off 4 bases at V and 3 bases at J, with 9 bases between the two ends.

This rearrangement joins TRBV11-1 to TRBJ1-6; 8 positions agree with TRBD1. Per germline, CDR1 SGHAT and CDR2 FQDESV (reference sequence). The CDR3 runs 16 residues. Trimming took 4 bases from V and 7 from J; bases not matched to a gene: 9. Here the CDR3 reads CASSSPDRGRNSPLHF. As DNA, the CDR3 is TGTGCCAGCAGCTCCCCAGACAGGGGTAGGAATTCACCCCTCCACTTT.

The chain recombines TRBV2 with TRBJ1-2, with TRBD1 matching over 8 bases. The ends lost 3 bases at V and 4 bases at J; junction bases unmatched: 4. Germline V gene lookup returns CDR1 SNHLY and CDR2 FYNNEI. The CDR3 length is 14 residues. The CDR3 spells CASSDQGASYGYTF. In nucleotides, the CDR3 is TGTGCCAGCAGTGACCAGGGGGCTAGCTATGGCTACACCTTC.

The rearrangement links TRBV2 to TRBJ1-5, with D maybe TRBD1 (6 bases). The CDR3 sequence is 14 residues long. Germline assignment: CDR1 SNHLY and CDR2 FYNNEI. V was cut by 5 bases and J by 6 bases, with 14 bases left in between. The CDR3 coding sequence is TGTGCCAGCAGTAGCGAGCAGGGGCCTCAGCCCCAGCATTTT. Amino acid sequence: CASSSEQGPQPQHF. Complete variable domain (other parts from reference TRBV2 and TRBJ1-5): EPEVTQTPSHQVTQMGQEVILRCVPISNHLYFYWYRQILGQKVEFLVSFYNNEISEKSEIFDDQFSVERPDGSNFTLKIRSTKLEDSAMYFCASSSEQGPQPQHFGDGTRLSIL.

The rearrangement joins TRBV5-6 to TRBJ2-7, with D perhaps TRBD2 (7 bases). The V gene's germline CDR1 is SGHDT and CDR2 YYEEEE. The V gene lost 7 bases and the J gene lost 2 bases, with 13 bases spanning the gap. The length of the CDR3 is 13 residues. CDR3 DNA sequence: TGTGCCAGCGGGGGAGGGGACACCTACGAGCAGTACTTC. This encodes CASGGGDTYEQYF. Based on the CDR3 plus reference TRBV5-6 and TRBJ2-7, the full variable domain is DAGVTQSPTHLIKTRGQQVTLRCSPKSGHDTVSWYQQALGQGPQFIFQYYEEEERQRGNFPDRFSGHQFPNYSSELNVNALLLGDSALYLCASGGGDTYEQYFGPGTRLTVT.